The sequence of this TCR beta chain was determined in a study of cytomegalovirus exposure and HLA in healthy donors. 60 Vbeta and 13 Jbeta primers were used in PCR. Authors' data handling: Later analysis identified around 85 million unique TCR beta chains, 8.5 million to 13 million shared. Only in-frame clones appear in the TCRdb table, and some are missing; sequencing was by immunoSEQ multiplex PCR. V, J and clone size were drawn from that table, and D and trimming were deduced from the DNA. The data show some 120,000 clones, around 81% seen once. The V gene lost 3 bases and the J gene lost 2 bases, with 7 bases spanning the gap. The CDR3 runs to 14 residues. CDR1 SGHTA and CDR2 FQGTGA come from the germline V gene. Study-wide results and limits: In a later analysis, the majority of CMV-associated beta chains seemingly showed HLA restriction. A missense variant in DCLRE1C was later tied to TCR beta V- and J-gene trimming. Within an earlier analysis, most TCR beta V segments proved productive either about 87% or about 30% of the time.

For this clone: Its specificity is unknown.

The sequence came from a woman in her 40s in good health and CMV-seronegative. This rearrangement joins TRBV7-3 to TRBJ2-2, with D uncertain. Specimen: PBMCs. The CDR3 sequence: CASSLGVNTGELFF. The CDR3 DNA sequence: TGTGCCAGCAGCTTGGGCGTAAACACCGGGGAGCTGTTTTTT.